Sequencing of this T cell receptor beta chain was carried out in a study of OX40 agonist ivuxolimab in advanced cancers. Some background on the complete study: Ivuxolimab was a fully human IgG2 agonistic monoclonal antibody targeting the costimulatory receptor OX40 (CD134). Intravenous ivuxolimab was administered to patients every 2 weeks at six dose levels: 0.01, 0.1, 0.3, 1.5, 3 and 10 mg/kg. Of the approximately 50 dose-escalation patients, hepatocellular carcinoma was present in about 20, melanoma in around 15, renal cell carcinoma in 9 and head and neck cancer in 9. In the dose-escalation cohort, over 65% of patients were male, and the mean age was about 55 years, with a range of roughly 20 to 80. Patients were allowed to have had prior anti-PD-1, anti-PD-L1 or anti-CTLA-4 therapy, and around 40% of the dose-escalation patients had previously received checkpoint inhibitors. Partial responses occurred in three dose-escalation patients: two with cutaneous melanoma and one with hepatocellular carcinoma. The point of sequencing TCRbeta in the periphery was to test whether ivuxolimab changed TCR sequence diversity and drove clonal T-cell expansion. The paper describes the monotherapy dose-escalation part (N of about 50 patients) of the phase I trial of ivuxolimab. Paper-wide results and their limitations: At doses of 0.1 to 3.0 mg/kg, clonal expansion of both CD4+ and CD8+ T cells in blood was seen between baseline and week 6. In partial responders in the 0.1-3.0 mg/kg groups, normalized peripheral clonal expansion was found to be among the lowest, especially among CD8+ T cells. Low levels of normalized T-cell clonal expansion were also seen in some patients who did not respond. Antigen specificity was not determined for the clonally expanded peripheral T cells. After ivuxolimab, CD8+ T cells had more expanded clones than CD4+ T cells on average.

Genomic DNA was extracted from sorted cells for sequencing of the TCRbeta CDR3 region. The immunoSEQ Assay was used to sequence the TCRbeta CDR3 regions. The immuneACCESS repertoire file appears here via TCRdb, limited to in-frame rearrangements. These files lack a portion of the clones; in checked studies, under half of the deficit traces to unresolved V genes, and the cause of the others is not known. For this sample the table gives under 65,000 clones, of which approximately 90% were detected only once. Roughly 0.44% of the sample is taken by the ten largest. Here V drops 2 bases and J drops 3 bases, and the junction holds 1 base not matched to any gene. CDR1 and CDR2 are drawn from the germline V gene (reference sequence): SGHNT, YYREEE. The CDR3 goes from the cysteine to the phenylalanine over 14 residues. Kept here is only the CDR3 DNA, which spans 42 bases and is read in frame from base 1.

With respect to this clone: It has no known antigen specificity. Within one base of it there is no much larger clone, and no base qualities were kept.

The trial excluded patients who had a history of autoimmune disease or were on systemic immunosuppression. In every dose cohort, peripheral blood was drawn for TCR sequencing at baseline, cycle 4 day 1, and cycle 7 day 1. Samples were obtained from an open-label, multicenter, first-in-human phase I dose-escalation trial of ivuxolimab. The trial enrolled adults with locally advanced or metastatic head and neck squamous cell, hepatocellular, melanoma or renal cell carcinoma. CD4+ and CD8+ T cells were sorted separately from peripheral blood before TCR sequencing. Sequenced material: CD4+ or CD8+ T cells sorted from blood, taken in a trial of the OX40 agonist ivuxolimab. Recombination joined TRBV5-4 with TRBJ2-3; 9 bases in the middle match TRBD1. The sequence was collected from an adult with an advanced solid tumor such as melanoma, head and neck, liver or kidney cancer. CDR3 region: CASSFDRGTDTQYF. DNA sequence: TGTGCCAGCAGCTTCGACAGGGGGACAGATACGCAGTATTTT.